The 19 T cell receptor beta chains listed next were all sequenced from one sample in a study of shared clonotypes between healthy human individuals. The method was immunoSEQ multiplex PCR; TCRdb's version includes in-frame clones alone and lacks a portion of them. Among around 700,000 clones listed, 72% were seen once. Material for sequencing was memory CD4+ T cells sorted from blood. Subset denoted: CD45RA-negative fraction. The origin of the receptors is a young woman in good health.

There are many counts of this clone. The same CDR3 can be traced to other DNA sequences in this sample. The chain is built from TRBV5-6 and TRBJ2-3; D call uncertain. V lost 0 bases, J lost 3 bases, and 8 bases lay in between. This CDR3 is 14 amino acids long. CDR1 and CDR2 from the germline V gene are SGHDT and YYEEEE. CDR3 amino acids: CASSLGRSTDTQYF. CDR3 coding DNA: TGTGCCAGCAGCTTGGGGCGAAGTACAGATACGCAGTATTTT.

The chain recombines TRBV15 with TRBJ1-4, with D unclear. Germline CDR1 reads LNHNV; CDR2 reads YYDKDF (reference sequence). The CDR3 spans 14 residues. Trimming cost V 0 bases and J 11 bases, with 13 bases left between them. Written as DNA, the CDR3 is TGTGCCACCAGCAGAGAGGGTAAAATGATCAAACTGTTTTTT. It specifies CATSREGKMIKLFF.

The V call is TRBV5-1, the J call TRBJ2-1; D perhaps matches TRBD2 (6 bases). V shed 1 base and J shed 3 bases, with 20 bases lying between them. The CDR3 has 18 residues. Germline V gene data show CDR1 as SGHRS and CDR2 as YFSETQ. This CDR3 reads CASSLLFFGGSGYNEQFF. Written as DNA, the CDR3 is TGCGCCAGCAGCTTGTTATTTTTCGGTGGTAGCGGCTACAATGAGCAGTTCTTC. Together with reference TRBV5-1 and TRBJ2-1, the CDR3 gives the full variable domain: KAGVTQTPRYLIKTRGQQVTLSCSPISGHRSVSWYQQTPGQGLQFLFEYFSETQRNKGNFPGRFSGRQFSNSRSEMNVSTLELGDSALYLCASSLLFFGGSGYNEQFFGPGTRLTVL.

The gene calls are TRBV2 and TRBJ2-6; D is possibly TRBD2 (5 bases). With 4 bases removed from V and 2 bases from J, the gap between germline ends came to 9 bases. The CDR3 is 15 residues long. CDR1 SNHLY and CDR2 FYNNEI come from the germline V gene. The CDR3 DNA is TGTGCCAGCAGTGGGCGGGCAGCTGGGGCCAACGTCCTGACTTTC. Translation gives CASSGRAAGANVLTF.

J is TRBJ1-2 and V is TRBV19; D is unclear. Germline CDR1 and CDR2: LNHDA and SQIVND (reference sequence). This CDR3 region has 12 residues. The V and J ends lost 4 bases and 2 bases respectively, with 5 bases between them. CDR3 in amino acids: CASSRFNYGYTF. CDR3 coding DNA: TGTGCCAGTAGTAGATTCAACTATGGCTACACCTTC.

This chain uses TRBV11-2 with TRBJ2-2, with D possibly TRBD2 on 6 matching bases. The CDR3 has 15 residues. Looked up from germline, CDR1 is SGHAT and CDR2 is FQNNGV. V was trimmed by 2 bases and J by 4 bases, leaving 11 bases between them. CDR3 in amino acids: CASSLYGGTTGELFF. The CDR3 coding sequence is TGTGCCAGCAGCTTATATGGGGGGACCACCGGGGAGCTGTTTTTT. Full variable domain (missing parts from reference TRBV11-2 and TRBJ2-2): EAGVAQSPRYKIIEKRQSVAFWCNPISGHATLYWYQQILGQGPKLLIQFQNNGVVDDSQLPKDRFSAERLKGVDSTLKIQPAKLEDSAVYLCASSLYGGTTGELFFGEGSRLTVL.

This chain links TRBV19 with TRBJ2-5; D call uncertain. The CDR3 length is 14 residues. Trimming cost V 3 bases and J 5 bases, with 13 bases left between them. Germline V gene sequence: CDR1 LNHDA, CDR2 SQIVND (reference sequence). The CDR3 is CASSIRPLGETQYF. CDR3 bases: TGTGCCAGTAGTATTCGGCCTCTCGGGGAGACCCAGTACTTC.

V and J are TRBV29-1 and TRBJ1-1; 7 nucleotides align to TRBD1. The V and J ends lost 7 bases and 3 bases, in that order; junction bases with no gene match: 5. The germline V gene encodes CDR1 SQVTM and CDR2 ANQGSEA. The CDR3 has 12 residues. Written as DNA, the CDR3 is TGCAGCGCCGACAGGGCTGACACTGAAGCTTTCTTT. Protein product: CSADRADTEAFF.

V is TRBV28 and J is TRBJ1-5, with 9 bases aligning to TRBD1. The V gene's germline CDR1 is MDHEN and CDR2 SYDVKM. The CDR3 consists of 16 residues. After removal of 5 bases from V and 3 bases from J, the junction contained 8 bases not matched to a gene. The CDR3 DNA reads as TGTGCCAGCAGTCTCAAGGACAGGGGAAACAATCAGCCCCAGCATTTT. Translated: CASSLKDRGNNQPQHF.

This clone was observed many times. The rearrangement links TRBV7-2 to TRBJ2-7; D not certain. Trimming took off 1 base at V and 0 bases at J, with 10 bases between the two ends. The germline CDR1 and CDR2 sequences are SGHTA and FQGNSA. CDR3 length: 15 amino acids. CDR3 in DNA: TGTGCCAGCAGCTTAGTGGCGGCGAGCTCCTACGAGCAGTACTTC. Translating gives CASSLVAASSYEQYF. Full variable domain (remainder filled in from reference TRBV7-2 and TRBJ2-7): GAGVSQSPSNKVTEKGKDVELRCDPISGHTALYWYRQSLGQGLEFLIYFQGNSAPDKSGLPSDRFSAERTGGSVSTLTIQRTQQEDSAVYLCASSLVAASSYEQYFGPGTRLTVT.

The chain recombines TRBV29-1 with TRBJ2-5; D is ambiguous. CDR3 length: 11 residues. Germline-derived CDR1 and CDR2 are SQVTM and ANQGSEA. Trimming removed 7 bases from V and 8 bases from J, with 14 bases in between. CDR3 nucleotide sequence: TGCAGCGGGGATCACGAGGTCACCCAGTACTTC. It translates to CSGDHEVTQYF.

The chain links TRBV15 to TRBJ2-6; no reliable D call. V shed 3 bases and J shed 0 bases, with 6 bases lying between them. Germline CDR1 reads LNHNV; CDR2 reads YYDKDF (reference sequence). CDR3 size: 15 residues. The CDR3 here is CATSREVSGANVLTF. The CDR3 coding sequence is TGTGCCACCAGCAGGGAAGTCTCTGGGGCCAACGTCCTGACTTTC.

V and J are TRBV28 and TRBJ1-5, with D possibly TRBD1 on 6 matching bases. V was shortened by 4 bases and J by 4 bases, with 14 bases between the two germline ends. There are 15 residues in the CDR3. Germline values: CDR1 MDHEN, CDR2 SYDVKM. In DNA form, the CDR3 reads TGTGCCAGCAGTTCGGGACAAAGATGGAATCAGCCCCAGCATTTT. Protein product: CASSSGQRWNQPQHF.

This clone was observed once. This chain uses TRBV30 with TRBJ1-4; D call uncertain. The germline V gene encodes CDR1 GTSNPN and CDR2 SVGIG (reference sequence). The V end lost 0 bases, the J end lost 3 bases, and 8 bases lay between the germline ends. The CDR3 is 14 amino acids. The CDR3 nucleotides read TGTGCCTGGAGTGTAGGCTCTGCTAATGAAAAACTGTTTTTT. Translation gives CAWSVGSANEKLFF.

The chain employs TRBV2 and TRBJ2-1; 10 bases align to TRBD2. V shed 3 bases, J shed 6 bases, and the junction held 5 bases outside the gene matches. From germline, CDR1 is SNHLY and CDR2 FYNNEI. This CDR3 comprises 15 residues. In nucleotides, the CDR3 is TGTGCCAGCAGTGAGTGGCTAGCGGGAGCCAATGAGCAGTTCTTC. As protein: CASSEWLAGANEQFF.

The gene calls are TRBV27 and TRBJ2-5; D is unresolved. This CDR3 contains 13 residues. CDR1 and CDR2 from the germline V gene are MNHEY and SMNVEV (reference sequence). V shed 2 bases and J shed 2 bases, with 6 bases lying between them. The chain's CDR3 is CASSLGWQETQYF. The CDR3, as DNA: TGTGCCAGCAGTTTAGGGTGGCAAGAGACCCAGTACTTC.

The chain combines TRBV30 with TRBJ2-7; the match to TRBD1 covers 12 bases. The CDR3 extends over 17 amino acids. Germline V gene sequence: CDR1 GTSNPN, CDR2 SVGIG (reference sequence). Losses at the gene ends were 0 bases for V and 2 bases for J; bases not matched to a gene: 8. CDR3 in amino acids: CAWSVRGTGGDPYEQYF. The CDR3 nucleotides read TGTGCCTGGAGTGTACGTGGGACAGGGGGCGATCCCTACGAGCAGTACTTC.

The chain joins TRBV9 to TRBJ2-7, with D unclear. Germline CDR1 reads SGDLS; CDR2 reads YYNGEE. The germline V and J ends were trimmed by 4 bases and 5 bases, with 19 bases remaining between them. CDR3 length: 15 residues. The CDR3 DNA is TGTGCCAGCAGCTCCCTGACGGGCGCCCGGGACGAGCAGTACTTC. It codes for CASSSLTGARDEQYF.

The chain is built from TRBV4-2 and TRBJ2-7; TRBD2 might be the D (5 bases). The length of the CDR3 is 14 residues. The germline V and J ends were trimmed by 0 bases and 5 bases, with 11 bases remaining between them. CDR1 is LGHNA, CDR2 YNFKEQ, per germline. The CDR3 region has the DNA TGTGCCAGCAGCCAAGAACGGGTCGGGAACGAGCAGTACTTC. This encodes CASSQERVGNEQYF.